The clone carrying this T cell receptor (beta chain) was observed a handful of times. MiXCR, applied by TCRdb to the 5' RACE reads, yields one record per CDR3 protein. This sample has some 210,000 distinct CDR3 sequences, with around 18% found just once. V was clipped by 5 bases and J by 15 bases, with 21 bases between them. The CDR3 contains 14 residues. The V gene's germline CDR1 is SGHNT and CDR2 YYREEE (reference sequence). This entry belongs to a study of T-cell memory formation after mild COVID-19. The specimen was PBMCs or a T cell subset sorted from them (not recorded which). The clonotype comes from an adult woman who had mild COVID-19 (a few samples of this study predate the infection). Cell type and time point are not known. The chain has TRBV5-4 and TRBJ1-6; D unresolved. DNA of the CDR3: TGTGCCAGCAGTTCCACATCGGCGGCCCGTGTCCTCCACTTT. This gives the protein CASSSTSAARVLHF.